This is a list of T cell receptor beta chains from one sample in a study of Graves' ophthalmopathy and Graves' hyperthyroidism. One entry per CDR3 protein results from TCRdb running MiXCR on the multiplex PCR reads. The sample lists over a million distinct CDR3 sequences, less than 45% occurring once. The sample was peripheral blood or thyroid tissue (not recorded which). The receptors stem from an adult man with Graves' hyperthyroidism. The CDR3 runs from the conserved cysteine through the conserved F or W. The order of the fields is V gene, clone size, J gene, D gene, CDR3 protein. A D gene is named only where the DNA matches it firmly. Size is omitted from some rows. Given values are once, few, many or a class for expanded clones.

V gene: TRBV6-5; clone size: few; J gene: TRBJ1-1; D gene: NA; CDR3 protein: CASSYGGGPTEAFF
V gene: TRBV29-1; clone size: NA; J gene: TRBJ2-2; D gene: TRBD2; CDR3 protein: CSVGTSENTGELFF
V gene: TRBV10-3; clone size: NA; J gene: TRBJ1-5; D gene: TRBD1; CDR3 protein: CAIRDRGPDQPQHF
V gene: TRBV10-3; clone size: NA; J gene: TRBJ1-1; D gene: NA; CDR3 protein: CAILAGGRTGEMETEAFF
V gene: TRBV6-4; clone size: many; J gene: TRBJ1-1; D gene: NA; CDR3 protein: CASSRTPSNTEAFF
V gene: TRBV10-3; clone size: NA; J gene: TRBJ1-4; D gene: NA; CDR3 protein: CAISGRQGWEKLFF
V gene: TRBV12-3/TRBV12-4; clone size: NA; J gene: TRBJ2-7; D gene: TRBD1; CDR3 protein: CASRGTGKNEQYF
V gene: TRBV7-2; clone size: many; J gene: TRBJ1-5; D gene: TRBD1; CDR3 protein: CASSFKGGQGFQPQHF
V gene: TRBV13; clone size: many; J gene: TRBJ2-2; D gene: NA; CDR3 protein: CASSLRGDGELFF
V gene: TRBV7-2; clone size: NA; J gene: TRBJ2-5; D gene: NA; CDR3 protein: CASSLGHF
V gene: TRBV10-3; clone size: few; J gene: TRBJ2-7; D gene: NA; CDR3 protein: CAISGRGQSPGRRPYEQYF
V gene: TRBV24-1; clone size: many; J gene: TRBJ2-7; D gene: NA; CDR3 protein: CATSDQHDYEQYF
V gene: TRBV7-8; clone size: NA; J gene: TRBJ2-7; D gene: NA; CDR3 protein: CASTSRGHEQYF
V gene: TRBV5-1; clone size: NA; J gene: TRBJ2-7; D gene: TRBD1; CDR3 protein: CASSLEGRGPYEQYF
V gene: TRBV27; clone size: few; J gene: TRBJ1-5; D gene: TRBD1; CDR3 protein: CASSWDRDYQPQHF
V gene: TRBV20-1; clone size: many; J gene: TRBJ2-2; D gene: NA; CDR3 protein: CSGVANTGELFF
V gene: TRBV25-1; clone size: many; J gene: TRBJ1-5; D gene: NA; CDR3 protein: CAQIGVRGSGSQHF
V gene: TRBV5-6; clone size: NA; J gene: TRBJ1-6; D gene: NA; CDR3 protein: CASTRQPRNSPLHF
V gene: TRBV29-1; clone size: NA; J gene: TRBJ2-2; D gene: NA; CDR3 protein: CSVVWTENTGELFF
V gene: TRBV25-1; clone size: NA; J gene: TRBJ2-5; D gene: TRBD1; CDR3 protein: CASSRSTGTGIQETQYF
V gene: TRBV7-2; clone size: NA; J gene: TRBJ2-7; D gene: TRBD1; CDR3 protein: CASSQSYRGKKNEQYF
V gene: TRBV29-1; clone size: NA; J gene: TRBJ1-2; D gene: NA; CDR3 protein: CSQGYGIYYGYTF
V gene: TRBV5-1; clone size: NA; J gene: TRBJ1-1; D gene: TRBD1; CDR3 protein: CASSLAGGQREMNPEAFF
V gene: TRBV10-3; clone size: NA; J gene: TRBJ2-1; D gene: NA; CDR3 protein: CAISDWIVGQFF
V gene: TRBV10-3; clone size: few; J gene: TRBJ2-5; D gene: NA; CDR3 protein: CAIGSESF
V gene: TRBV10-3; clone size: NA; J gene: TRBJ1-5; D gene: NA; CDR3 protein: CAISVDRNGNQPQHF
V gene: TRBV15; clone size: many; J gene: TRBJ2-5; D gene: NA; CDR3 protein: CATSLYQETQYF
V gene: TRBV9; clone size: many; J gene: TRBJ2-2; D gene: NA; CDR3 protein: CASSVGGVGELFF
V gene: TRBV20-1; clone size: NA; J gene: TRBJ1-5; D gene: NA; CDR3 protein: CSATSDPDGGQPQHF
V gene: TRBV5-1; clone size: many; J gene: TRBJ2-2; D gene: NA; CDR3 protein: CASSPDGANTGELFF
V gene: TRBV10-3; clone size: many; J gene: TRBJ1-2; D gene: TRBD1; CDR3 protein: CASSYGEQGIGGYTF
V gene: TRBV7-3; clone size: many; J gene: TRBJ1-2; D gene: NA; CDR3 protein: CASSLTGGDSGGYTF
V gene: TRBV10-3; clone size: many; J gene: TRBJ2-5; D gene: NA; CDR3 protein: CAINRAIGETQYF
V gene: TRBV7-9; clone size: NA; J gene: TRBJ1-6; D gene: NA; CDR3 protein: CASSPRRAGRSPLHF
V gene: TRBV12-3/TRBV12-4; clone size: few; J gene: TRBJ1-2; D gene: NA; CDR3 protein: CASSPRRANYGYTF
V gene: TRBV14; clone size: many; J gene: TRBJ2-7; D gene: TRBD2; CDR3 protein: CASSSTTSGSYEQYF
V gene: TRBV11-2; clone size: NA; J gene: TRBJ1-1; D gene: TRBD1; CDR3 protein: CASSSRQGPNTEAFF
V gene: TRBV6-1; clone size: many; J gene: TRBJ1-5; D gene: NA; CDR3 protein: CASSAAGLGNQPQHF
V gene: TRBV15; clone size: few; J gene: TRBJ1-1; D gene: TRBD1; CDR3 protein: CATSSAFRGQDTEAFF
V gene: TRBV19; clone size: NA; J gene: TRBJ1-2; D gene: NA; CDR3 protein: CATRIGPRGYTF